The 25 T cell receptor beta chains below come from one sample, sequenced in a study of OX40 agonist ivuxolimab in advanced cancers. Here immunoSEQ multiplex PCR was the method, and the copy in TCRdb shows in-frame clones only, minus some. The repertoire holds 9,500 to 13,000 clones, with over 65% as singletons. The sample here was CD4+ or CD8+ T cells sorted from blood, taken in a trial of the OX40 agonist ivuxolimab. The origin of the receptors is an adult with an advanced solid tumor such as melanoma, head and neck, liver or kidney cancer.

V and J are TRBV27 and TRBJ1-2; TRBD1 matches at 12 bases. J was trimmed by 5 bases and V by 5 bases; bases with no gene match: 6. Germline loops: CDR1 MNHEY, CDR2 SMNVEV (reference sequence). CDR3 length: 15 residues. The CDR3 DNA sequence: TGTGCCAGCAGTGGGGGGACAGGGGGCAGTTATGGCTACACCTTC. Its protein product is CASSGGTGGSYGYTF.

This clone was detected a few times. This chain uses TRBV29-1 with TRBJ2-1, with D perhaps being TRBD1 or TRBD2 (5 bases each). Germline V lookup: CDR1 SQVTM, CDR2 ANQGSEA. The CDR3 is 10 residues long. Deletions cut 6 bases from V and 9 bases from J, with 9 bases between. CDR3 DNA sequence: TGCAGCGTGAGAGGGACTGAGCAGTTCTTC. This encodes CSVRGTEQFF.

This clone was recorded a few times. The genes are TRBV28 and TRBJ2-5, with D maybe TRBD2 (5 bases). This CDR3 has 14 residues. Trimming shortened V by 4 bases and J by 1 base, and 10 bases separated the two germline ends. Germline CDR1 MDHEN, CDR2 SYDVKM. Written as DNA, the CDR3 is TGTGCCAGCAGTTCCCGTGGGAGCCAAGAGACCCAGTACTTC. Translating it yields CASSSRGSQETQYF.

DNA of the CDR3: TGTGCCAGCAGTTACTCGCGGACAGCGGACACTGAAGCTTTCTTT. Translating gives CASSYSRTADTEAFF. This rearrangement joins TRBV6-6 to TRBJ1-1; D perhaps matches TRBD1 (6 bases). CDR3 size: 15 residues. With 0 bases removed from V and 3 bases from J, the gap between germline ends came to 11 bases. Germline V gives CDR1 MNHNY, CDR2 SVGAGI (reference sequence).

The chain recombines TRBV28 with TRBJ2-7, with a weak D call TRBD1 (5 bases). Per the germline V gene, CDR1 is MDHEN and CDR2 is SYDVKM. The V and J ends lost 5 bases and 5 bases respectively, with 13 bases between them. This CDR3 comprises 13 residues. In DNA form, the CDR3 reads TGTGCCAGCAGTCCAGGGATCGTAAACGAGCAGTACTTC. Its translation: CASSPGIVNEQYF.

This clone was found a few times. J is TRBJ2-3 and V is TRBV7-8; TRBD1 might be the D (6 bases). The CDR3 consists of 15 residues. The V and J ends lost 3 bases and 2 bases respectively, with 12 bases between them. CDR1 SGHVS and CDR2 FQNEAQ come from the germline V gene. The CDR3 DNA follows: TGTGCCAGCAGCTTCACAGGGCAGAACACAGATACGCAGTATTTT. Residues: CASSFTGQNTDTQYF. Looking up the rest from reference TRBV7-8 and TRBJ2-3 gives the full variable domain: GAGVSQSPRYKVAKRGQDVALRCDPISGHVSLFWYQQALGQGPEFLTYFQNEAQLDKSGLPSDRFFAERPEGSVSTLKIQRTQQEDSAVYLCASSFTGQNTDTQYFGPGTRLTVL.

A word on this clone: Other DNA sequences within the sample encode an identical CDR3. The chain joins TRBV7-2 to TRBJ2-1; the D gene is possibly TRBD2 (5 bases). CDR1 is SGHTA and CDR2 is FQGNSA in the germline V gene. Trimming took off 0 bases at V and 8 bases at J, with 8 bases between the two ends. The CDR3 loop spans 13 amino acids. CDR3 DNA sequence: TGTGCCAGCAGCTTAGCTGGCGGGCATGAGCAGTTCTTC. Protein: CASSLAGGHEQFF.

The rearrangement joins TRBV6-5 to TRBJ1-1, with D unclear. Germline V gives CDR1 MNHEY, CDR2 SVGAGI. The V and J ends lost 7 bases and 2 bases respectively, with 14 bases between them. The CDR3 length is 14 residues. In nucleotides, the CDR3 is TGTGCCAGCAAATTTACGCTCGGAAACACTGAAGCTTTCTTT. As protein: CASKFTLGNTEAFF.

The rearrangement links TRBV23-1 to TRBJ2-2, with D possibly being TRBD2 (5 bases). TRBV23-1 falls under the ORF class, with uncertain function. With 5 bases removed from V and 1 base from J, the gap between germline ends came to 5 bases. This CDR3 is 13 amino acids long. CDR3 in amino acids: CASSGRNTGELFF. CDR3 DNA sequence: TGCGCCAGCAGTGGGAGGAACACCGGGGAGCTGTTTTTT.

This chain connects TRBV11-1 to TRBJ1-1; the D is unclear. The CDR3 loop spans 13 amino acids. The V gene's germline CDR1 is SGHAT and CDR2 FQDESV (reference sequence). Trimming stripped 4 bases from V and 1 base from J, with 7 bases between. The CDR3 loop is CASSWATNTEAFF. The CDR3 DNA reads as TGTGCCAGCAGCTGGGCGACGAACACTGAAGCTTTCTTT.

This clone rates as medium-sized. The chain couples TRBV19 to TRBJ1-2; D not certain. Between the trimmed V and J ends, which lost 0 bases and 3 bases, there was a span of 11 bases. Germline values: CDR1 LNHDA, CDR2 SQIVND (reference sequence). CDR3 length: 15 amino acids. The CDR3: CASSIDAGSDYGYTF. In DNA, the CDR3 is TGTGCCAGTAGTATAGACGCGGGCTCGGACTATGGCTACACCTTC.

V is TRBV7-2 and J is TRBJ2-3, with 9 bases identical to TRBD2. There are 15 residues in the CDR3. Germline loops: CDR1 SGHTA, CDR2 FQGNSA. V shed 4 bases, J shed 11 bases, and the junction held 13 bases outside the gene matches. CDR3 residues: CASSYFRGGARGQYF. CDR3 coding DNA: TGTGCCAGCAGCTACTTTCGCGGGGGGGCGCGGGGGCAGTATTTT.

The V gene is TRBV5-4, the J gene TRBJ1-1, with D possibly being TRBD1 (5 bases). The ends were cut back, 6 bases at V and 5 bases at J, with 14 bases in the middle. This CDR3 spans 13 amino acids. CDR1 SGHNT and CDR2 YYREEE come from the germline V gene (reference sequence). The CDR3 reads CASTWVGATEAFF. The CDR3 DNA sequence: TGTGCCAGCACCTGGGTAGGGGCTACTGAAGCTTTCTTT.

CDR3 in DNA: TGTGCCAGCAGCCAAGTGTACACTCTGGAGACCCAGTACTTC. Translation: CASSQVYTLETQYF. The rearrangement uses TRBV14 and TRBJ2-5; D uncertain. Germline assignment: CDR1 SGHDN and CDR2 FVKESK. V was pared by 1 base and J by 5 bases, with 11 bases between. The CDR3 covers 14 residues.

The chain couples TRBV4-1 to TRBJ1-4, with 7 nucleotides matching TRBD1. The CDR3 consists of 16 residues. Germline V lookup: CDR1 MGHRA, CDR2 YSYEKL. J lost 8 bases, V lost 4 bases, and 13 bases had no gene match. The DNA of the CDR3 is TGCGCCAGCAGCCCAGAATTGGGGCAGGGGGACGAAAAACTGTTTTTT. Translating it yields CASSPELGQGDEKLFF.

The chain carries TRBV11-2 and TRBJ2-1, with D possibly called TRBD1 or TRBD2 (6 bases each). Germline CDR1 and CDR2: SGHAT and FQNNGV. This CDR3 contains 15 residues. Trimming took 7 bases from V and 8 from J, leaving 21 bases between them. The CDR3 sequence: CASISTPGGWDEQFF. CDR3 coding DNA: TGTGCCAGCATCTCCACACCCGGGGGCTGGGATGAGCAGTTCTTC.

This clone was picked up a small number of times. The chain links TRBV7-6 to TRBJ1-2, with D perhaps TRBD1 (5 bases). The CDR3 is 11 amino acids. Germline V gene data show CDR1 as SGHVS and CDR2 as FNYEAQ. Trimming shortened V by 1 base and J by 10 bases, and 7 bases separated the two germline ends. The CDR3 is CASSLGGYYTF. Here the CDR3 DNA reads TGTGCCAGCAGCTTAGGGGGGTACTACACCTTC.

The V gene is TRBV27, the J gene TRBJ2-5; 8 bases agree with TRBD1. Losses at the gene ends were 4 bases for V and 10 bases for J; bases not matched to a gene: 14. Germline CDR1 is MNHEY and CDR2 is SMNVEV (reference sequence). CDR3 length: 15 residues. The CDR3 DNA is TGTGCCAGCAGTTCCCCGAGGGACAGGTCATGGATCCAGTACTTC. Protein: CASSSPRDRSWIQYF.

The chain couples TRBV4-2 to TRBJ2-5; 13 nucleotides align to TRBD2. Germline V gene data show CDR1 as LGHNA and CDR2 as YNFKEQ. This CDR3 is built from 14 residues. Unmatched junction bases numbered 4, after V lost 5 bases and J lost 7 bases. CDR3 DNA sequence: TGTGCCAGCAGCACTAGCGGGGGGGAGGGGACCCAGTACTTC. This translates into CASSTSGGEGTQYF.

This chain connects TRBV7-9 to TRBJ2-1, with D perhaps TRBD1 (6 bases). V lost 5 bases and J 0 bases, leaving 20 bases between the germline ends. This CDR3 region has 18 residues. The germline V gene encodes CDR1 SEHNR and CDR2 FQNEAQ (reference sequence). The CDR3 DNA is TGTGCCAGCAGCCCCGACCGGCCGGGGACATACTCCTACAATGAGCAGTTCTTC. Protein: CASSPDRPGTYSYNEQFF.

V is TRBV29-1 and J is TRBJ2-7, with TRBD1 matching 8 bases. The V segment lost 4 bases and the J segment 0 bases; nucleotides outside the gene matches: 2. CDR1 and CDR2 (germline): SQVTM, ANQGSEA. The CDR3 contains 13 residues. CDR3: CSVGTGNSYEQYF. CDR3 sequence (DNA): TGCAGCGTTGGGACAGGGAACTCCTACGAGCAGTACTTC.

The chain is built from TRBV9 and TRBJ1-5; D not resolved. Per the germline V gene, CDR1 is SGDLS and CDR2 is YYNGEE. V dropped 4 bases and J dropped 0 bases, with 5 bases sitting between them. The CDR3 consists of 13 residues. Here the CDR3 DNA reads TGTGCCAGCAGCCAGGATAGCAATCAGCCCCAGCATTTT. Residues: CASSQDSNQPQHF.

The chain joins TRBV6-5 to TRBJ2-7, with 7 positions matching TRBD2. The length of the CDR3 is 15 residues. Losses at the gene ends were 2 bases for V and 0 bases for J; bases not matched to a gene: 4. Germline CDR1 and CDR2: MNHEY and SVGAGI. The CDR3 DNA follows: TGTGCCAGCAGTTACAGCCGGACTAGCTCCTACGAGCAGTACTTC. The encoded protein is CASSYSRTSSYEQYF.

This clone was counted a few times. The chain carries TRBV9 and TRBJ2-2; 9 nucleotides line up with TRBD2. The CDR3 sequence is 19 residues long. CDR1 and CDR2 from the germline V gene are SGDLS and YYNGEE. V gave up 4 bases and J gave up 5 bases; unmatched junction bases: 18. CDR3 in amino acids: CASSRSSAGGPGGTGELFF. CDR3 in DNA: TGTGCCAGCAGCAGATCCAGCGCGGGGGGGCCAGGTGGAACCGGGGAGCTGTTTTTT.

The gene calls are TRBV29-1 and TRBJ1-2, with D uncertain. Trimming cost V 3 bases and J 3 bases, with 11 bases left between them. The germline CDR1 and CDR2 sequences are SQVTM and ANQGSEA. The CDR3 loop spans 13 amino acids. The CDR3 here is CSVDSDGYYGYTF. Here the CDR3 DNA reads TGCAGCGTTGATTCCGACGGGTACTATGGCTACACCTTC.